The clone carrying this TCR beta chain was observed a few times. The antigen remains undetermined. The germline gives CDR1 MNHEY, CDR2 SVGEGT. The length of the CDR3 is 16 residues. Trimming cost V 2 bases and J 3 bases; bases outside gene matches: 7. These data come from a study of Graves' ophthalmopathy and Graves' hyperthyroidism. Turning to the study itself: The study drew peripheral blood at initial diagnosis, before any treatment.

The starting material, around 9.3 ml of fresh peripheral blood, provided the PBMCs. General study findings and limits: Most expanded clonotypes in thyroid above 0.001 frequency also showed up in blood. Ophthalmopathy progression was predicted by the model at less than 71% sensitivity and 72.22% specificity.

TCR beta CDR3 regions were amplified from RNA transcripts. Investigators did first-round RT-PCR with HTBI primers, then second-round multiplex PCR. TCRdb redid the calling of the multiplex PCR reads with MiXCR, one entry per CDR3 protein. Seen here are 360,000 or so distinct CDR3 sequences, around 20% observed once, and the top ten hold 1.5% to 2%. The sequence was obtained from a woman between 18 and 29 years old with Graves' ophthalmopathy. Sequencing used peripheral blood. V and J are TRBV6-2 or TRBV6-3 and TRBJ2-5, with 9 bases aligning to TRBD1. The CDR3 nucleotides read TGTGCCAGCAGTTACAGAGAACAGGGGGCAGAAGAGACCCAGTACTTC. This translates into CASSYREQGAEETQYF.